This TCR beta chain was observed in a study of cytomegalovirus exposure and HLA in healthy donors. In its sample, this clone was seen a few times. Its cognate antigen is unknown. The CDR3 runs to 13 residues. V shed 0 bases, J shed 11 bases, and the junction held 6 bases outside the gene matches. Looked up from germline, CDR1 is SGHNT and CDR2 is YYREEE (reference sequence). PCR amplification relied on 60 Vbeta primers (plus 13 Jbeta primers). Assay used: immunoSEQ multiplex PCR; TCRdb lists only in-frame clones, some missing. The sample shows approximately 140,000 clones, approximately 67% of them seen only once. General study findings and limits: Several top significant clusters appeared, in a later analysis, to be linked to common viral pathogens. The authors judged a highly shared variant cluster likely a sequencing artifact. A prior analysis recorded that most TCR beta V segments were productive about 87% or about 30% of the time.

The sequencing input was PBMCs. The clonotype originates from a woman in her fifties or sixties in good health and CMV-seronegative. The V gene is TRBV5-4, the J gene TRBJ1-1; 8 bases match TRBD1. Here the CDR3 reads CASSLAPDRDAFF. The CDR3 nucleotides are TGTGCCAGCAGCTTGGCTCCGGACAGGGATGCTTTCTTT. Full variable domain (rest looked up from reference TRBV5-4 and TRBJ1-1): ETGVTQSPTHLIKTRGQQVTLRCSSQSGHNTVSWYQQALGQGPQFIFQYYREEENGRGNFPPRFSGLQFPNYSSELNVNALELDDSALYLCASSLAPDRDAFFGQGTRLTVV.